This TCR beta chain was identified in a study of shared clonotypes between healthy human individuals. Positively selected for CCR7, the CD45RO-negative cells used as naive CD8 cells excluded terminally differentiated effector memory CD45RA+ cells. Sequencing was at deep level. The table came from immunoSEQ multiplex PCR; TCRdb's copy has only in-frame clones and leaves some out. The sample includes under 850,000 clones, more than 85% of them seen just once. Study results and limitations: Several donors held approximately 4.6% of naive CD4 clonotypes in common. Researchers sampled blood only, noting tissue repertoires likely differ. Naive subsets, compared against memory subsets, generally had larger estimated richness values.

Between the trimmed V and J ends, which lost 1 base and 1 base, there was a span of 11 bases. CDR1 and CDR2 from the germline V gene are MDHEN and SYDVKM. There are 15 residues in the CDR3. Note on this clone: Its antigen is undetermined.

The gene calls are TRBV28 and TRBJ2-7, with D tentatively TRBD1 (5 bases). Material: naive CD8+ T cells sorted from blood. The TCR sequence derives from a man aged 25 to 40 in good health. The CDR3 sequence is CASSLFRVRSYEQYF. The CDR3 nucleotides read TGTGCCAGCAGTTTATTCAGGGTGAGGTCCTACGAGCAGTACTTC.